Listed below are T cell receptor beta chains from one sample, sequenced in a study of OX40 agonist ivuxolimab in advanced cancers. Assay used: immunoSEQ multiplex PCR; TCRdb lists only in-frame clones, some missing. The sample holds around 66,000 clones, roughly nine tenths seen once. Here the sequenced sample was CD4+ or CD8+ T cells sorted from blood, taken in a trial of the OX40 agonist ivuxolimab. Every receptor here comes from an adult with an advanced solid tumor such as melanoma, head and neck, liver or kidney cancer. The conserved cysteine and the conserved F or W are not part of the CDR3 here. The order of the fields is V gene, CDR3 protein.

TRBV7-8 | ASTFGTDTTQY
TRBV19 | ASSTYQDADTEAF
TRBV28 | ASSRWTTGDTEAF
TRBV11-2 | ASSPYTGTGQETQY
TRBV19 | ATFSGVYEQY
TRBV7-9 | ASSLAGTANSGNTIY
TRBV18 | ASSYDRTRSYEQY
TRBV7-2 | ASSLSPGPQH
TRBV6-6 | ASTIKMNTEAF
TRBV19 | ASSLGPAYEQY
TRBV5-1 | ASSFGGDTEAF
TRBV7-9 | ASSPRQGQEYGYT
TRBV6-5 | ASKSTQYSNQPQH
TRBV19 | ASSPNAGFPNYGYT
TRBV6-1 | ASSDPRGFMNTEAF
TRBV7-9 | ASSQDRDTENIQY
TRBV5-8 | ASSKRTETYNSPLH
TRBV11-1 | ASSPDGTLILSYGYT